What follows describes a single T cell receptor beta chain. Its specificity is unknown. Within the sample, other DNA sequences also encode this same CDR3. The study sampled blood at baseline, cycle 4 day 1, and cycle 7 day 1. This sample stems from a study of OX40 agonist ivuxolimab in advanced cancers. For the study at large: Ivuxolimab was delivered to patients intravenously every 2 weeks at doses spanning 0.01 to 10 mg/kg.

Study-level points and caveats: Partial responders dosed at 0.1-3.0 mg/kg displayed clonal expansion ranking among the lowest.

Only in-frame clones appear in the TCRdb table, and some are missing; sequencing was by immunoSEQ multiplex PCR. Among some 35,000 clones, roughly 80% were seen once, and the ten largest hold 22%. CDR3 size: 12 residues. Trimming removed 4 bases from V and 2 bases from J, with 9 bases in between. Germline CDR1 reads SQVTM; CDR2 reads ANQGSEA. The source is an adult with an advanced solid tumor such as melanoma, head and neck, liver or kidney cancer. The sample consisted of CD4+ or CD8+ T cells sorted from blood, taken in a trial of the OX40 agonist ivuxolimab. The J gene is TRBJ2-7, the V gene TRBV29-1; TRBD2 might be the D (6 bases). This CDR3 is CSVASGAYEQYF. In DNA, the CDR3 is TGCAGCGTTGCATCGGGGGCCTACGAGCAGTACTTC.